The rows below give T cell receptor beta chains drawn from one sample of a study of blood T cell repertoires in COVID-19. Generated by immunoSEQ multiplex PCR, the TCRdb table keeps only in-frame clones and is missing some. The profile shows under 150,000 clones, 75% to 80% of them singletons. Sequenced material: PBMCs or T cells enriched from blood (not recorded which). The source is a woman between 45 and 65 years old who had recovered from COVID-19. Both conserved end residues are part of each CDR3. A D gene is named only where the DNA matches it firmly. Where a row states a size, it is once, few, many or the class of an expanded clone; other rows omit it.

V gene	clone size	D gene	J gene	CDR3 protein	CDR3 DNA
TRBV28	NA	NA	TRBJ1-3	CASRRDLGNTIYF	TGTGCCAGCAGGCGGGACCTCGGAAACACCATATATTTT
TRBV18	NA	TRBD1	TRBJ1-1	CASSLRDRGLDYGTEAFF	TGTGCCAGCTCACTTCGGGACAGGGGGCTGGATTATGGGACTGAAGCTTTCTTT
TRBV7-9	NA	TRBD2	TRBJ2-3	CASSLGLAAGDTQYF	TGTGCCAGCAGCTTAGGGCTAGCGGCGGGGGATACGCAGTATTTT
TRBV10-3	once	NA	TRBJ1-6	CANRVETTRPLHF	TGTGCCAACCGGGTAGAGACTACTAGACCCCTCCACTTT
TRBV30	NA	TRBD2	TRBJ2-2	CAWCPGGPAPGELFF	TGTGCCTGGTGCCCGGGGGGACCAGCTCCCGGGGAGCTGTTTTTT
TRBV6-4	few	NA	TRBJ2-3	CASSDGLTSTDTQYF	TGTGCCAGCAGTGATGGTCTCACTAGCACAGATACGCAGTATTTT
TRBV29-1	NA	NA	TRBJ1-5	CSVEGRAWGLYQPQHF	TGCAGCGTTGAAGGCAGGGCCTGGGGCCTTTACCAGCCCCAGCATTTT
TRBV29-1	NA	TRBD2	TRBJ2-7	CSVESAGGREQYF	TGCAGCGTTGAATCAGCGGGAGGCCGAGAGCAGTACTTC
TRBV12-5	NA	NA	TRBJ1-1	CASGLGRSEAFF	TGTGCTAGTGGTTTGGGTCGTTCTGAAGCTTTCTTT
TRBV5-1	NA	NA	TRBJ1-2	CASSNDGQNYGYTF	TGCGCCAGCAGTAACGATGGACAGAACTATGGCTACACCTTC
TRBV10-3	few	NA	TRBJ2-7	CAISERTLAGEQYF	TGTGCCATCAGTGAGAGGACACTGGCCGGCGAGCAGTACTTC
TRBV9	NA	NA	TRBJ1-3	CASSVAQVRSGNTIYF	TGTGCCAGCAGCGTAGCTCAGGTCAGATCTGGAAACACCATATATTTT
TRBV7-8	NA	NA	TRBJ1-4	CASSRGAGNEKLFF	TGTGCCAGCAGCCGAGGGGCCGGTAATGAAAAACTGTTTTTT
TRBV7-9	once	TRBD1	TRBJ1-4	CASSPGTGGFEKLFF	TGTGCCAGCAGCCCCGGGACAGGGGGCTTTGAAAAACTGTTTTTT
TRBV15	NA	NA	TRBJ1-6	CATSRAPFRDRLSTPLHF	TGTGCCACCAGCAGAGCCCCATTTAGAGACAGACTGTCGACACCCCTCCACTTT
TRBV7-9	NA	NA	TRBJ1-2	CASSRDITYGYTF	TGTGCCAGCAGCCGGGACATAACCTATGGCTACACCTTC
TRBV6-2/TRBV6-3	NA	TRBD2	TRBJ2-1	CASSSRLAGAYNEQFF	TGTGCCAGCAGTTCCAGACTAGCGGGAGCCTACAATGAGCAGTTCTTC